What follows is one T cell receptor (beta chain) and its context. How the authors handled the data: Amplification with reference gene primers provided the estimates of nucleated cell counts. Sequenced by immunoSEQ multiplex PCR; TCRdb stores in-frame clones only, minus some. The V and J calls and clone size were taken over from that table, and D and trimming were inferred from the DNA. This sample has 150,000 to 170,000 clones, with 83% found just once. The data originate from a study of blood T cell repertoires in COVID-19. Overall study: The study drew acute and convalescent COVID-19 samples from the United States, Italy and Spain. In each case, the material was cDNA or gDNA derived from T cells, B-cell-depleted T cells, or PBMCs.

CDR3 length equals 14 residues. Germline V gene sequence: CDR1 SGHNT, CDR2 YYREEE (reference sequence). Trimming pared 2 bases from V and 1 base from J, leaving 9 bases between. Sequenced sample: peripheral blood. The TCR was taken from a woman aged 60-75 years with COVID-19, enrolled during active disease. The chain links TRBV5-4 to TRBJ1-1; D perhaps matches TRBD1 (6 bases). CDR3: CASSLTGRNTEAFF. The CDR3 DNA reads TGTGCCAGCAGCTTAACAGGGCGGAACACTGAAGCTTTCTTT.